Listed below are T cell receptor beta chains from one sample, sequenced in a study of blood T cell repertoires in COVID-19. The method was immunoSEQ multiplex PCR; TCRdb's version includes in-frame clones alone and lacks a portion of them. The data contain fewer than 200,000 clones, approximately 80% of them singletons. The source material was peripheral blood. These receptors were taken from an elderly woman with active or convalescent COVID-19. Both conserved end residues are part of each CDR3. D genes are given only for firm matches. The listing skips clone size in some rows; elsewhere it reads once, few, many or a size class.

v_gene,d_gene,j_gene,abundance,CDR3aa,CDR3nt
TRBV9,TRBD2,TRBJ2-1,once,CASSASPYGLAGGQDEQFF,TGTGCCAGCAGCGCCTCACCCTACGGACTAGCGGGGGGGCAGGATGAGCAGTTCTTC
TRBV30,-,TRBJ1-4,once,CAWSVRAGYEKLFF,TGTGCCTGGAGTGTACGGGCAGGGTATGAAAAACTGTTTTTT
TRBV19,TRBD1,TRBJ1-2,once,CASSSRTGSYGYTF,TGTGCCAGTAGTTCCCGGACAGGAAGTTATGGCTACACCTTC
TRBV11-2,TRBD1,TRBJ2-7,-,CASSYPRTGTYEQYF,TGTGCCAGCAGCTACCCCCGGACAGGGACCTACGAGCAGTACTTC
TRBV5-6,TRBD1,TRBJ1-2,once,CASSLMRWTGNYGYTF,TGTGCCAGCAGCTTGATGCGCTGGACAGGGAACTATGGCTACACCTTC
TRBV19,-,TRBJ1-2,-,CASSRGGNYGYTF,TGTGCCAGTAGTCGTGGGGGCAACTATGGCTACACCTTC
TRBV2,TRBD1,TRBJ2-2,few,CASWRQGNPGELFF,TGTGCCAGCTGGAGACAGGGCAACCCCGGGGAGCTGTTTTTT
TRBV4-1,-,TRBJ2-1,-,CASSQVERVLSGNEQFF,TGCGCCAGCAGCCAAGTTGAGAGGGTCTTATCGGGGAATGAGCAGTTCTTC
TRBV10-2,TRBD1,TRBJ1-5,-,CASSATPAVTGISNQPQHF,TGCGCCAGCAGTGCCACACCAGCGGTGACAGGGATTTCCAATCAGCCCCAGCATTTT
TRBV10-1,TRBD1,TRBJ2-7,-,CASSDRTGSYEQYF,TGCGCCAGCAGTGACCGGACAGGGAGCTACGAGCAGTACTTC
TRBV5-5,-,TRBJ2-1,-,CASSLEDMSNEQFF,TGTGCCAGCAGCTTGGAGGACATGTCTAATGAGCAGTTCTTC
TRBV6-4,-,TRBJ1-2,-,CASGLEDSHYGYTF,TGTGCCAGCGGACTAGAGGATTCACACTATGGCTACACCTTC
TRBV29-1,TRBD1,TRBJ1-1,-,CSVGQGYTEAFF,TGCAGCGTAGGACAGGGGTACACTGAAGCTTTCTTT
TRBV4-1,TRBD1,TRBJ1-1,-,CASSQEGGQPEAFF,TGCGCCAGCAGCCAAGAAGGGGGACAGCCTGAAGCTTTCTTT
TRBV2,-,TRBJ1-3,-,CASSAQTVGNTIYF,TGTGCCAGCAGTGCTCAGACAGTAGGAAACACCATATATTTT
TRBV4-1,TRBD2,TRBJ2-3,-,CASSQVGGGGASDTQYF,TGCGCCAGCAGCCAAGTGGGCGGCGGGGGGGCGTCTGATACGCAGTATTTT
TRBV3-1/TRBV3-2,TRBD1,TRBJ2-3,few,CASSWTGRGTDTQYF,TGTGCCAGCAGCTGGACAGGGCGTGGCACAGATACGCAGTATTTT
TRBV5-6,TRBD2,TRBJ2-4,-,CASSLQTSGGLNIQYF,TGTGCCAGCAGCCTGCAGACTAGCGGGGGGCTCAACATTCAGTACTTC
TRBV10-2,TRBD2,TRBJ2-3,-,CASSKGLAGSTDTQYF,TGCGCCAGCAGTAAAGGACTAGCGGGGTCCACAGATACGCAGTATTTT
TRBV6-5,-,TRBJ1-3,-,CASSYGRGSSGNTIYF,TGTGCCAGCAGTTACGGGAGGGGGAGCTCTGGAAACACCATATATTTT
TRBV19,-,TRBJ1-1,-,CASTGPPGQPNTEAFF,TGTGCCAGTACCGGACCTCCAGGGCAGCCGAACACTGAAGCTTTCTTT
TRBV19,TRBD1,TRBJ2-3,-,CATRLRDRGLAPSTDTQYF,TGTGCCACCCGCCTCCGGGACAGGGGGCTCGCACCAAGTACAGATACGCAGTATTTT
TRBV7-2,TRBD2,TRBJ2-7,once,CASSLGPSGGAGYEQYF,TGTGCCAGCAGCTTAGGGCCTAGCGGGGGGGCGGGCTACGAGCAGTACTTC
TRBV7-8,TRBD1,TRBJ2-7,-,CASSSRTGREQYF,TGTGCCAGCAGCTCCAGGACAGGTCGCGAGCAGTACTTC
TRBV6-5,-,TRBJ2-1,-,CAISVYNEQFF,TGTGCCATCTCAGTCTACAATGAGCAGTTCTTC
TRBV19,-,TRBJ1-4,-,CASSIVGANEKLFF,TGTGCCAGTAGTATCGTCGGTGCTAATGAAAAACTGTTTTTT
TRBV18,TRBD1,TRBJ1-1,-,CASSPWQGANTEAFF,TGTGCCAGCTCACCATGGCAGGGGGCAAACACTGAAGCTTTCTTT
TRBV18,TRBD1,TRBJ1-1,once,CASSPPGRGPEAFF,TGTGCCAGCTCACCCCCCGGGAGGGGGCCGGAAGCTTTCTTT
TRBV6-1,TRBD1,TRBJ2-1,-,CASTRRTGTYNEQFF,TGTGCCAGCACGAGGAGGACAGGGACTTACAATGAGCAGTTCTTC
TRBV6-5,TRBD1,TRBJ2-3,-,CASSQGAYLTDTQYF,TGTGCCAGTTCACAGGGGGCTTACCTCACAGATACGCAGTATTTT
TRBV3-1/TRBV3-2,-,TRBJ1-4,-,CASSQRTRQRNEKLFF,TGTGCCAGCAGCCAACGGACACGGCAGCGTAATGAAAAACTGTTTTTT
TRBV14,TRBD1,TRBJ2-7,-,CASSPTRPGQGPYEQYF,TGTGCCAGCAGCCCTACGCGCCCGGGACAGGGCCCCTACGAGCAGTACTTC
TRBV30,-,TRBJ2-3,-,CAWRQSTDTQYF,TGTGCCTGGAGGCAGAGCACAGATACGCAGTATTTT
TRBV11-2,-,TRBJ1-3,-,CASSLVRPRTVSGNTIYF,TGTGCCAGCAGCTTAGTTCGTCCCCGGACAGTCTCTGGAAACACCATATATTTT
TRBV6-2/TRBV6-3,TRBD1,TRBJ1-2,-,CASSSPPDRVLYGYTF,TGTGCCAGCAGTAGCCCCCCGGACAGGGTCCTATATGGCTACACCTTC
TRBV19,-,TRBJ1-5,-,CASSMKGAGQPQHF,TGTGCCAGTAGTATGAAAGGAGCGGGTCAGCCCCAGCATTTT
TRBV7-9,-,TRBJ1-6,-,CASSYQGYNSPLHF,TGTGCCAGCAGCTACCAGGGGTATAATTCACCCCTCCACTTT
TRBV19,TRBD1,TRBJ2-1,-,CASSIVGQGARNEQFF,TGTGCCAGTAGTATAGTGGGACAGGGGGCGCGGAATGAGCAGTTCTTC
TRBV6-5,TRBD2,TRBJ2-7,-,CASKGLAGSYEQYF,TGTGCCAGCAAGGGACTAGCGGGCTCCTACGAGCAGTACTTC
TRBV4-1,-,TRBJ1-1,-,CASSQAGGRNTEAFF,TGCGCCAGCAGCCAAGCTGGGGGCAGGAACACTGAAGCTTTCTTT
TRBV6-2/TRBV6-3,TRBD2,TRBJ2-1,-,CASSRLAGGNEQFF,TGTGCCAGCAGCCGACTAGCGGGGGGTAATGAGCAGTTCTTC
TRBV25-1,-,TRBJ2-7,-,CASRTSEGQRYEQYF,TGTGCCAGCAGGACCTCGGAGGGACAGAGGTACGAGCAGTACTTC